The 32 T cell receptor beta chains below come from one sample, sequenced in a study of cytomegalovirus exposure and HLA in healthy donors. The PCR employed 60 Vbeta primers together with 13 Jbeta primers. Clones were sequenced by immunoSEQ multiplex PCR, and TCRdb holds only the in-frame ones, with some missing. The sample has about 150,000 clones, 75% seen once. The sequencing input was PBMCs. These receptors came from a man younger than 40 in good health and CMV-seronegative.

The V and J genes are TRBV15 and TRBJ1-1; 7 bases agree with TRBD1. Germline V CDR1 and CDR2: LNHNV, YYDKDF (reference sequence). CDR3 length equals 14 residues. With V trimmed by 3 bases and J by 3 bases, 4 bases remained unmatched. CDR3 loop: CATSSGGQYTEAFF. CDR3 bases: TGTGCCACCAGCAGTGGGGGACAGTACACTGAAGCTTTCTTT. Full variable domain (remainder filled in from reference TRBV15 and TRBJ1-1): DAMVIQNPRYQVTQFGKPVTLSCSQTLNHNVMYWYQQKSSQAPKLLFHYYDKDFNNEADTPDNFQSRRPNTSFCFLDIRSPGLGDTAMYLCATSSGGQYTEAFFGQGTRLTVV.

The chain links TRBV27 to TRBJ1-6; TRBD1 agrees at 7 bases. The CDR3 is made up of 16 amino acids. Germline V gene lookup returns CDR1 MNHEY and CDR2 SMNVEV (reference sequence). J gave up 9 bases and V 0 bases, and 8 bases lay outside the gene matches. The CDR3 DNA reads TGTGCCAGCAGTTTATCTCCGCACAGGGGTGGTTCACCCCTCCACTTT. Its protein is CASSLSPHRGGSPLHF.

The V call is TRBV7-9, the J call TRBJ1-5; 9 bases are shared with TRBD1. V trimming: 5 bases; J trimming: 2 bases; junction bases outside the gene matches: 4. This CDR3 is built from 15 residues. Germline V CDR1 and CDR2: SEHNR, FQNEAQ (reference sequence). The DNA for the CDR3 is TGTGCCAGCAGCGTGGACAGGGGAGGCAATCAGCCCCAGCATTTT. This translates into CASSVDRGGNQPQHF. The full variable domain, rest sourced from reference TRBV7-9 and TRBJ1-5, is DTGVSQNPRHKITKRGQNVTFRCDPISEHNRLYWYRQTLGQGPEFLTYFQNEAQLEKSRLLSDRFSAERPKGSFSTLEIQRTEQGDSAMYLCASSVDRGGNQPQHFGDGTRLSIL.

The chain uses TRBV4-1 and TRBJ2-6, with a tentative D call TRBD2 (6 bases). This CDR3 has 18 residues. Germline CDR1 and CDR2: MGHRA and YSYEKL. The germline V and J ends were trimmed by 6 bases and 0 bases, with 18 bases remaining between them. CDR3 coding DNA: TGCGCCAGCAGGAGGATGGAGGGTTCCCCCTCTGGGGCCAACGTCCTGACTTTC. Its protein is CASRRMEGSPSGANVLTF.

Details on this clone: The junction shows a germline mismatch at one end, possibly a read error. This chain connects TRBV7-9 to TRBJ1-1, with 7 bases fitting TRBD1. The CDR3 has 12 residues. The germline gives CDR1 SEHNR, CDR2 FQNEAQ (reference sequence). In DNA, the CDR3 is TGTTCCAGCAGCATCCGGGACAGTGGAGCTTTCTTT. This translates into CSSSIRDSGAFF.

This clone came up a few times. The V gene is TRBV7-9, the J gene TRBJ1-1, with a possible D match to TRBD1 (6 bases). CDR1 and CDR2 from the germline V gene are SEHNR and FQNEAQ (reference sequence). Trimming took off 5 bases at V and 1 base at J, with 11 bases between the two ends. This CDR3 has 14 amino acids. The DNA of the CDR3 is TGTGCCAGCAGCCCCACACAGGGGAACACTGAAGCTTTCTTT. This gives the protein CASSPTQGNTEAFF.

The V gene is TRBV4-1, the J gene TRBJ2-5; D is unresolved. Germline lookup yields CDR1 MGHRA and CDR2 YSYEKL. Trimming took off 3 bases at V and 2 bases at J, with 10 bases between the two ends. The CDR3 consists of 14 residues. The CDR3 region has the DNA TGCGCCAGCAGCCAGACCGGGTTGCAAGAGACCCAGTACTTC. This translates into CASSQTGLQETQYF.

As concerns this clone: A junction boundary mismatches the germline segment, possibly from a read error. The CDR3 nucleotides read TGCAGTGCTTCCCGACAGGGTACCTCGCTCTTT. Protein sequence: CSASRQGTSLF. The chain is built from TRBV20-1 and TRBJ1-1, with 7 positions matching TRBD1. Germline V gene lookup returns CDR1 DFQATT and CDR2 SNEGSKA (reference sequence). This CDR3 is built from 11 residues.

This clone occurred once. This sequence joins TRBV29-1 and TRBJ2-3, with 13 positions matching TRBD2. Germline trimming cut 7 bases from V and 3 bases from J; bases unmatched to any gene: 7. Germline CDR1 SQVTM, CDR2 ANQGSEA. The CDR3 covers 15 residues. CDR3 sequence: CSGTGLAGRTDTQYF. Written as DNA, the CDR3 is TGCAGCGGGACGGGACTAGCGGGACGTACAGATACGCAGTATTTT.

The chain joins TRBV11-3 to TRBJ2-7; 9 bases match TRBD1. V trimming: 3 bases; J trimming: 5 bases; junction bases outside the gene matches: 2. This CDR3 has 13 residues. Per germline, CDR1 SGHNT and CDR2 YENEEA. In DNA, the CDR3 is TGTGCCAGCAGCTTGGGACAGGGCGACGAGCAGTACTTC. It translates to CASSLGQGDEQYF.

J is TRBJ2-4 and V is TRBV28, with 10 bases lining up with TRBD2. Unmatched junction bases numbered 13, after V lost 6 bases and J lost 2 bases. The germline V gene encodes CDR1 MDHEN and CDR2 SYDVKM. This CDR3 comprises 18 residues. The CDR3 DNA reads TGTGCCAGCAGCACATTCGAAGGACTAGCGGACCCCAAAAACATTCAGTACTTC. It specifies CASSTFEGLADPKNIQYF.

The rearrangement links TRBV29-1 to TRBJ2-2, with 7 bases lining up with TRBD1. Germline V gives CDR1 SQVTM, CDR2 ANQGSEA. The CDR3 contains 14 residues. J lost 4 bases, V lost 4 bases, and 6 bases had no gene match. CDR3 protein: CSVVTGVPTGELFF. CDR3 in DNA: TGCAGCGTTGTTACAGGGGTGCCCACCGGGGAGCTGTTTTTT.

The V and J genes are TRBV12-5 and TRBJ1-2; D unclear. The CDR3 spans 14 residues. V was cut by 1 base and J by 1 base, with 7 bases left in between. The germline CDR1 and CDR2 sequences are LGHNT and FRNRAP. This CDR3 is CASGLAPNNYGYTF. CDR3 nucleotide sequence: TGTGCTAGTGGTTTGGCACCTAATAACTATGGCTACACCTTC.

V is TRBV30 and J is TRBJ2-3; possible D gene TRBD2, 6 bases. Looked up from germline, CDR1 is GTSNPN and CDR2 is SVGIG (reference sequence). The V end lost 3 bases, the J end lost 5 bases, and 9 bases lay between the germline ends. The CDR3 covers 12 residues. The CDR3, as DNA: TGTGCCTGGAGGGGAGGTAGAGATACGCAGTATTTT. Amino acid sequence: CAWRGGRDTQYF.

This clone turned up a few times. The chain recombines TRBV19 with TRBJ2-7, with 10 bases aligning to TRBD1. This CDR3 contains 16 residues. CDR1 LNHDA and CDR2 SQIVND come from the germline V gene (reference sequence). The trim removed 6 bases at V and 5 bases at J, leaving 13 bases unmatched. CDR3: CASSQPRQGARDEQYF. DNA of the CDR3: TGTGCCAGTAGCCAGCCCAGACAGGGGGCGCGAGACGAGCAGTACTTC.

V is TRBV18 and J is TRBJ2-5; TRBD1 matches at 7 bases. The CDR3 has 14 amino acids. Germline V CDR1 and CDR2: KGHSH, LQKENI. V lost 2 bases, J lost 3 bases, and 3 bases stayed unmatched. The CDR3 DNA follows: TGTGCCAGCTCACCATTCGGGACAGAAGAGACCCAGTACTTC. Encoded protein: CASSPFGTEETQYF.

The V gene is TRBV30, the J gene TRBJ2-7; 8 nucleotides match TRBD1. V dropped 4 bases and J dropped 4; count of bases not matched to a gene: 9. The CDR3 totals 14 residues. Germline lookup yields CDR1 GTSNPN and CDR2 SVGIG (reference sequence). As DNA, the CDR3 is TGTGCCTGGACAGGGGGCGGCCCTACTTACGAGCAGTACTTC. It yields the protein CAWTGGGPTYEQYF.

The genes are TRBV19 and TRBJ2-7, with D perhaps TRBD1 (5 bases). Trimming left V 5 bases short and J 2 bases short, with 13 bases between. Germline-derived CDR1 and CDR2 are LNHDA and SQIVND (reference sequence). The CDR3 runs to 14 residues. The CDR3 spells CASSGFGATYEQYF. The CDR3 nucleotides read TGTGCCAGTAGTGGCTTTGGGGCCACCTACGAGCAGTACTTC.

The rearrangement uses TRBV7-2 and TRBJ2-5; TRBD2 matches 9 bases. The germline V gene encodes CDR1 SGHTA and CDR2 FQGNSA. This CDR3 is built from 13 residues. V trimming: 5 bases; J trimming: 5 bases; junction bases outside the gene matches: 3. The CDR3 sequence is CASSPGLAETQYF. The CDR3 DNA is TGTGCCAGCAGCCCAGGACTAGCGGAGACCCAGTACTTC.

V gene TRBV28 combines with J gene TRBJ1-6; 9 nucleotides line up with TRBD1. The germline CDR1 and CDR2 sequences are MDHEN and SYDVKM. The ends lost 7 bases at V and 7 bases at J; junction bases unmatched: 8. The CDR3 has 15 amino acids. CDR3 protein: CASILGQGRNSPLHF. CDR3 nucleotide sequence: TGTGCCAGCATCCTTGGACAGGGGCGAAATTCACCCCTCCACTTT.

In its sample, this clone was seen once. This chain connects TRBV9 to TRBJ1-2, with TRBD1 matching 9 bases. Germline V gene data show CDR1 as SGDLS and CDR2 as YYNGEE. Losses at the gene ends were 4 bases for V and 7 bases for J; bases not matched to a gene: 8. This CDR3 is built from 14 residues. CDR3 bases: TGTGCCAGCAGCTCCAGGACAGGGGCGAGTGGCTACACCTTC. It specifies CASSSRTGASGYTF.

This clone was counted a few times. Additional DNA sequences in this sample encode the identical CDR3. The chain is built from TRBV7-6 and TRBJ2-7, with TRBD1 matching over 8 bases. The CDR3 runs to 15 residues. The V gene's germline CDR1 is SGHVS and CDR2 FNYEAQ. After removal of 3 bases from V and 2 bases from J, the junction contained 6 bases not matched to a gene. The CDR3 protein is CASSLGTGGPYEQYF. For the CDR3, the DNA is TGTGCCAGCAGCTTGGGGACAGGAGGCCCCTACGAGCAGTACTTC.

The chain is built from TRBV29-1 and TRBJ2-1; possible D gene TRBD2, 6 bases. Germline V lookup: CDR1 SQVTM, CDR2 ANQGSEA. The CDR3 is 15 residues long. V was pared by 6 bases and J by 4 bases, with 19 bases between. CDR3 coding DNA: TGCAGCGTATGTTTGCAAGGCGGGATTTACAATGAGCAGTTCTTC. Translated, it gives CSVCLQGGIYNEQFF.

This clone was counted a few times. The genes are TRBV9 and TRBJ2-3; D is possibly TRBD2 (7 bases). Trimming stripped 2 bases from V and 5 bases from J, with 15 bases between. The CDR3 consists of 15 residues. Looked up from germline, CDR1 is SGDLS and CDR2 is YYNGEE. Here the CDR3 DNA reads TGTGCCAGCAGCGTTTGGGGGGGCCAAAAAGATACGCAGTATTTT. It yields the protein CASSVWGGQKDTQYF.

The chain links TRBV4-2 to TRBJ1-2; perhaps TRBD1 as D (6 bases). In germline, CDR1 is LGHNA, CDR2 YNFKEQ. V lost 2 bases, J lost 2 bases, and 9 bases lay in between. This CDR3 spans 14 amino acids. The CDR3 DNA sequence: TGTGCCAGCAGCCAAAACACAGGGAACTATGGCTACACCTTC. It is translated as CASSQNTGNYGYTF.

The chain carries TRBV28 and TRBJ1-2; perhaps TRBD1 as D (5 bases). The V end lost 10 bases, the J end lost 6 bases, and 18 bases lay between the germline ends. Germline CDR1 and CDR2: MDHEN and SYDVKM. This CDR3 is built from 13 residues. The CDR3 DNA follows: TGTGCCACCTCTTTGGCAGGGAAGGATGGCTACACCTTC. It specifies CATSLAGKDGYTF.

This chain links TRBV7-4 with TRBJ2-4, with TRBD1 matching 11 bases. The CDR3 is made up of 18 amino acids. V lost 5 bases and J lost 1; bases outside the gene matches: 10. CDR1 and CDR2 from the germline V gene are SGHVT and SQSDAQ. The CDR3 is CASSLRTGGAVAKNIQYF. The DNA for the CDR3 is TGTGCCAGCAGCCTACGGACAGGGGGCGCAGTGGCCAAAAACATTCAGTACTTC. The variable domain in full, with the rest retrieved from reference TRBV7-4 and TRBJ2-4, is GAGVSQSPRYKVAKRGRDVALRCDSISGHVTLYWYRQTLGQGSEVLTYSQSDAQRDKSGRPSGRFSAERPERSVSTLKIQRTEQGDSAVYLCASSLRTGGAVAKNIQYFGAGTRLSVL.

The chain recombines TRBV11-2 with TRBJ2-5, with TRBD2 matching over 7 bases. Near its end, the DNA agrees better with TRBJ2-7, so the J call may be wrong. The CDR3 is made up of 16 amino acids. Per germline, CDR1 SGHAT and CDR2 FQNNGV. The CDR3 here is CASSLSSGGPSYEQYF. The CDR3 nucleotides read TGTGCCAGCAGCTTAAGTTCGGGGGGACCTTCCTACGAGCAGTACTTC.

V usage is TRBV6-5 and J usage is TRBJ1-1; D is unresolved. The CDR3 runs to 14 residues. Germline CDR1 reads MNHEY; CDR2 reads SVGAGI. Trimming shortened V by 6 bases and J by 1 base, and 12 bases separated the two germline ends. CDR3 bases: TGTGCCAGCAGCAAGCACGGGGAGAACACTGAAGCTTTCTTT. It yields the protein CASSKHGENTEAFF.

The chain couples TRBV6-1 to TRBJ2-5; 9 bases align to TRBD1. The DNA end is a closer match to TRBJ2-7, so the J assignment may be wrong. The CDR3 sequence is 14 residues long. The germline CDR1 and CDR2 sequences are MNHNS and SASEGT. CDR3 sequence (DNA): TGTGCCAGCAGTGAAGGGGACAGGGACTACGAGCAGTACTTC. Amino acids: CASSEGDRDYEQYF.

There are a few counts of this clone. V is TRBV28 and J is TRBJ2-1; possible D gene TRBD2, 5 bases. Germline-derived CDR1 and CDR2 are MDHEN and SYDVKM. The CDR3 is 19 residues long. V gave up 3 bases and J gave up 5 bases, with 26 bases separating them. The CDR3 is CASSFQPGKRSLVHNEQFF. The CDR3 nucleotides read TGTGCCAGCAGTTTCCAACCGGGAAAGCGGAGCCTAGTCCACAATGAGCAGTTCTTC.

This clone was detected only a few times. The chain is built from TRBV30 and TRBJ1-6; TRBD1 is a possible D gene (5 bases). The CDR3 is made up of 15 amino acids. Between the trimmed V and J ends, which lost 4 bases and 2 bases, there was a span of 12 bases. CDR1 is GTSNPN and CDR2 is SVGIG in the germline V gene (reference sequence). The CDR3 DNA sequence: TGTGCCTGGATGTCGGAGGGGACCTATAATTCACCCCTCCACTTT. It is translated as CAWMSEGTYNSPLHF.